Each of the 20 T cell receptor beta chains below was sequenced from the same sample in a study of identical twins. TCRdb called the 5' RACE reads again in MiXCR, with one record for every CDR3 protein. The top ten clones hold about 4.1% of a sample with about 240,000 distinct CDR3 sequences, approximately 11% of them seen once. These data also formed part of another study, on yellow fever vaccine responses in identical twins.

Sequenced: memory (CD45RO+) T cells sorted from blood. The receptors originated from a woman aged 18-29 years in good health.

J is TRBJ2-1 and V is TRBV6-2 or TRBV6-3; D unresolved. The CDR3 consists of 16 residues. CDR1 is MNHEY, CDR2 SVGEGT, per germline. V dropped 6 bases and J dropped 9 bases, with 24 bases sitting between them. The CDR3 region is CASSPLPDRLVGEQFF. CDR3 sequence (DNA): TGTGCCAGCAGCCCTCTTCCCGATCGGCTCGTTGGTGAGCAGTTCTTC.

CDR3 nucleotides: TGTGCCAGCAGCTTCAAGACTAGCGGGAAAGAGACCCAGTACTTC. Its protein product is CASSFKTSGKETQYF. This chain uses TRBV5-4 with TRBJ2-5, with TRBD2 matching 11 bases. Germline CDR1 reads SGHNT; CDR2 reads YYREEE (reference sequence). There are 15 residues in the CDR3. The V segment lost 2 bases and the J segment 3 bases; nucleotides outside the gene matches: 3.

This clonotype was observed a few times. The chain combines TRBV7-8 with TRBJ2-1, with D unclear. Trimming pared 1 base from V and 9 bases from J, leaving 10 bases between. Germline assignment: CDR1 SGHVS and CDR2 FQNEAQ. The CDR3 is 13 amino acids. DNA for the CDR3: TGTGCCAGCAGCTTAGTCCTTTCCTCTGAGCAGTTCTTC. It translates to CASSLVLSSEQFF.

This clonotype was seen a few times. In DNA, the CDR3 is TGTGCCAGCAGCCAAGTGGAGGCGCGGGAGACCGGTCCGGATACGCAGTATTTT. This encodes CASSQVEARETGPDTQYF. The chain uses TRBV3-1 and TRBJ2-3; 7 nucleotides agree with TRBD2. The length of the CDR3 is 18 residues. Germline V CDR1 and CDR2: LGHDT, YNNKEL (reference sequence). The V gene end was trimmed by 1 base and the J gene end by 6 bases; junction bases not matched to a gene: 16.

This clonotype came up a few times. This sequence joins TRBV10-1 and TRBJ2-2, with 7 bases aligning to TRBD1. Unmatched junction bases numbered 4, after V lost 10 bases and J lost 2 bases. Germline-derived CDR1 and CDR2 are WNHNN and SYGVQD (reference sequence). This CDR3 spans 13 amino acids. The CDR3 DNA reads as TGCGCCACTCAGGGGGAAAACACCGGGGAGCTGTTTTTT. Amino acids: CATQGENTGELFF.

This clonotype was picked up a small number of times. The chain recombines TRBV6-2 or TRBV6-3 with TRBJ2-5, with D unclear. Looked up from germline, CDR1 is MNHEY and CDR2 is SVGEGT. The CDR3 spans 13 residues. V was shortened by 6 bases and J by 5 bases, with 13 bases between the two germline ends. CDR3 region: CASRPASSETQYF. The CDR3 DNA follows: TGTGCCAGCAGGCCGGCGAGTTCGGAGACCCAGTACTTC.

This clonotype was observed many times. The chain employs TRBV20-1 and TRBJ2-1; tentative D call: TRBD1 (5 bases). V dropped 5 bases and J dropped 3 bases, with 11 bases sitting between them. The CDR3 consists of 13 residues. CDR1 and CDR2 from the germline V gene are DFQATT and SNEGSKA (reference sequence). CDR3 DNA sequence: TGCAGTGCTGGAAGACAGTACTACAATGAGCAGTTCTTC. Amino acids: CSAGRQYYNEQFF.

This clonotype was seen repeatedly, ten times or more. The chain recombines TRBV7-2 with TRBJ2-7; 8 bases match TRBD2. The V gene end was trimmed by 4 bases and the J gene end by 0 bases; junction bases not matched to a gene: 8. The CDR3 is made up of 16 amino acids. The germline gives CDR1 SGHTA, CDR2 FQGNSA. The CDR3 reads CASSSLAGLNSYEQYF. DNA for the CDR3: TGTGCCAGCAGCTCGTTAGCGGGGCTAAACTCCTACGAGCAGTACTTC.

This chain uses TRBV21-1 with TRBJ2-7. TRBV21-1 is a pseudogene. The CDR3 extends over 12 amino acids. CDR3 protein: CARSRPSYEQYF. CDR3 DNA: TGTGCCAGATCAAGGCCCTCCTACGAGCAGTACTTC.

This clonotype showed up many times. This chain links TRBV11-2 with TRBJ2-3, with 8 bases lining up with TRBD2. Unmatched junction bases numbered 6, after V lost 0 bases and J lost 4 bases. This CDR3 comprises 16 residues. Germline CDR1 SGHAT, CDR2 FQNNGV. CDR3 region: CASSLEGAGVADTQYF. CDR3 in DNA: TGTGCCAGCAGCTTAGAGGGAGCGGGAGTGGCAGATACGCAGTATTTT. Full variable domain (rest looked up from reference TRBV11-2 and TRBJ2-3): EAGVAQSPRYKIIEKRQSVAFWCNPISGHATLYWYQQILGQGPKLLIQFQNNGVVDDSQLPKDRFSAERLKGVDSTLKIQPAKLEDSAVYLCASSLEGAGVADTQYFGPGTRLTVL.

This clonotype turned up a few times. V is TRBV6-2 or TRBV6-3 and J is TRBJ2-3; D uncertain. Per germline, CDR1 MNHEY and CDR2 SVGEGT. The germline V and J ends were trimmed by 4 bases and 2 bases, with 13 bases remaining between them. The CDR3 consists of 15 residues. The CDR3 coding sequence is TGTGCCAGCAGTTCTTGGCGGTCTCTCACAGATACGCAGTATTTT. This encodes CASSSWRSLTDTQYF.

This clonotype was seen repeatedly, ten times or more. J is TRBJ1-2 and V is TRBV10-2, with a possible D match to TRBD1 (5 bases). CDR3 length: 14 amino acids. Between the trimmed V and J ends, which lost 3 bases and 1 base, there was a span of 9 bases. Germline CDR1 and CDR2: WSHSY and SAAADI. CDR3 protein: CASSEAGINYGYTF. In DNA, the CDR3 is TGCGCCAGCAGTGAAGCAGGGATTAACTATGGCTACACCTTC.

This clonotype was recorded a few times. The CDR3 coding sequence is TGTGCCAGCAGGCTCGACAGTGCTAGCTCCTACGAGCAGTACTTC. It yields the protein CASRLDSASSYEQYF. The rearrangement joins TRBV6-1 to TRBJ2-7; TRBD1 is a possible D gene (5 bases). The CDR3 runs to 15 residues. CDR1 and CDR2 (germline): MNHNS, SASEGT. V was shortened by 6 bases and J by 0 bases, with 15 bases between the two germline ends.

This chain joins TRBV4-3 and TRBJ2-2; D unresolved. Trimming took 0 bases from V and 5 from J, leaving 7 bases between them. The CDR3 length is 14 residues. Germline V gives CDR1 LGHNA, CDR2 YSLEER. CDR3 region: CASSQDVRTGELFF. Written as DNA, the CDR3 is TGCGCCAGCAGCCAAGATGTGCGGACCGGGGAGCTGTTTTTT.

The chain employs TRBV6-4 and TRBJ2-2, with D tentatively TRBD1 (6 bases). Per germline, CDR1 MRHNA and CDR2 SNTAGT. There are 17 residues in the CDR3. Between the trimmed V and J ends, which lost 6 bases and 1 base, there was a span of 18 bases. This CDR3 is CASSVTGSLENTGELFF. The CDR3 DNA follows: TGTGCCAGCAGCGTAACAGGGAGTTTAGAGAACACCGGGGAGCTGTTTTTT.

This clonotype was observed at least ten times. V usage is TRBV20-1 and J usage is TRBJ2-3; D is tentatively TRBD1 or TRBD2 (5 bases each). The germline V and J ends were trimmed by 6 bases and 8 bases, with 21 bases remaining between them. The length of the CDR3 is 14 residues. The germline CDR1 and CDR2 sequences are DFQATT and SNEGSKA (reference sequence). The CDR3 region has the DNA TGCAGTGCACCCCGGGGTCGTTGGGGCCCTACGCAGTATTTT. This codes for CSAPRGRWGPTQYF.

This chain links TRBV7-2 with TRBJ2-5, with a possible D match to TRBD1 (5 bases). Trimming cost V 8 bases and J 1 base, with 11 bases left between them. Germline V gene lookup returns CDR1 SGHTA and CDR2 FQGNSA. The length of the CDR3 is 13 residues. CDR3 in amino acids: CASGARSQETQYF. The CDR3 region has the DNA TGTGCCAGCGGGGCCCGCTCCCAAGAGACCCAGTACTTC.

The chain employs TRBV12-3 or TRBV12-4 and TRBJ2-7; 8 bases agree with TRBD2. The V gene end was trimmed by 7 bases and the J gene end by 1 base; junction bases not matched to a gene: 9. The CDR3 is made up of 15 amino acids. The CDR3 DNA is TGTGCCAGCACCCCAGAGGCGGGAGGTTCCTACGAGCAGTACTTC. Translated, it gives CASTPEAGGSYEQYF.

V and J are TRBV28 and TRBJ1-1, with TRBD1 as a possible D gene (5 bases). Germline V gene data show CDR1 as MDHEN and CDR2 as SYDVKM. The CDR3 length is 14 residues. Trimming left V 4 bases short and J 1 base short, with 10 bases between. The CDR3 DNA follows: TGTGCCAGCAGTTCGGGACGGGGGAACACTGAAGCTTTCTTT. Its protein is CASSSGRGNTEAFF.

This clonotype has at least ten counts. The chain combines TRBV7-2 with TRBJ1-5; D remains unclear. V gave up 4 bases and J gave up 5 bases, with 18 bases separating them. Germline V CDR1 and CDR2: SGHTA, FQGNSA. This CDR3 comprises 16 residues. CDR3 nucleotide sequence: TGTGCCAGCAGCTCGGGTTCGGGTAAGAGGGATCAGCCCCAGCATTTT. This gives the protein CASSSGSGKRDQPQHF.